The TCR beta chain described here comes from a study of cytomegalovirus exposure and HLA in healthy donors. Whole-study context: Approximately 81% of 398 genotyped donors fell in the Caucasian-associated ancestry cluster.

V was trimmed by 2 bases and J by 1 base, leaving 15 bases between them. The CDR3 runs to 17 residues. CDR1 is SGHRS, CDR2 YFSETQ, per germline. Regarding the study as a whole: Per a prior analysis, the majority of TCR beta V segments were productive roughly 87% or roughly 30% of the time. Presence/absence analysis assumed near-uniform sequencing depth across donors. There were some V segments, including TRBV6-2 and TRBV6-3, excluded as indistinguishable.

A note on this clone: Its specificity is unknown.

Researchers ran the PCR with 60 Vbeta and 13 Jbeta primers. Repertoires were generated with immunoSEQ multiplex PCR, while TCRdb's copy carries only in-frame clones and drops some. There are about 130,000 clones in the sample; around 75% occur only once, and over 2.5% lies in the top ten. The origin of this receptor is a man aged 35-49 years in good health and CMV-seronegative. V is TRBV5-1 and J is TRBJ2-2, with D perhaps matching TRBD1 (5 bases). The sequenced sample was PBMCs. The CDR3 DNA sequence: TGCGCCAGCAGCTTTCCGGTGGCAGGGATGAACACCGGGGAGCTGTTTTTT. This translates into CASSFPVAGMNTGELFF. Together with reference TRBV5-1 and TRBJ2-2, the CDR3 gives the full variable domain: KAGVTQTPRYLIKTRGQQVTLSCSPISGHRSVSWYQQTPGQGLQFLFEYFSETQRNKGNFPGRFSGRQFSNSRSEMNVSTLELGDSALYLCASSFPVAGMNTGELFFGEGSRLTVL.